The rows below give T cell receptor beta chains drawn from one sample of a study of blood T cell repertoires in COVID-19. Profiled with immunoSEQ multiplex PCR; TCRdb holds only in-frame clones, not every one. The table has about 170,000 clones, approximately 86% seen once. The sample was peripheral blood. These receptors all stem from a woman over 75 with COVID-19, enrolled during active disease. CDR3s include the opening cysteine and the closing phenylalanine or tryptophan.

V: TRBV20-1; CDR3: CSARDRDKAFF
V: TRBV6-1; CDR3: CASSEGVDRTGGEQYF
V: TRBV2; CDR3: CASSVETGNSPLHF
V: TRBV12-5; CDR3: CASGLDRQLNTEAFF
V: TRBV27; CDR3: CASIGGRVTEAFF
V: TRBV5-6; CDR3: CASRGNRGLAGNTIYF
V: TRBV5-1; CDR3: CASSPERLGSTEAFF
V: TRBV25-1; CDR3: CASTTGEYGTEAFF
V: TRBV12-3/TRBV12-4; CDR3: CATGGTDNSPLHF
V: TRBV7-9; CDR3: CASSFQSGREETQYF
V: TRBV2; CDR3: CASRPRTAGGTQYF
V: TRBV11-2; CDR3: CASSLLDSYSPLHF
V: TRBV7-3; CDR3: CASSPDPGPGQPQHF
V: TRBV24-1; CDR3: CATSGTGSYEQYF
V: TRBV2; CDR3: CASSGDVGGKLFF
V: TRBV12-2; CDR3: CASPSPGREGWPQHF
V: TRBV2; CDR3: CASSRQGLAYEQYF
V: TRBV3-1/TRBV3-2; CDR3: CASSRPGSPLHF
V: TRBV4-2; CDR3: CASSQAEEIVSGNTIYF
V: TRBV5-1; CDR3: CASSLAGDAYEQYF
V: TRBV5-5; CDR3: CASSPRPSDRGYGYTF
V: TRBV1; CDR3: CTSSQEGRGGIQYF
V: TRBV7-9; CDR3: CASSLEGRAKTFF
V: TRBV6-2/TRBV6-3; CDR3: CASSYVTTGQGISVYGYTF
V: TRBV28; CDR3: CASSTRTGRTEAFF
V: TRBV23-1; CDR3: CASMRDYEQYF
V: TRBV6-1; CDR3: CASSELNYGYTF
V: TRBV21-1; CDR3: CASSTGVFSGNTIYF
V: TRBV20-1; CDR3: CSASPTVNTEAFF
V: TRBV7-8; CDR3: CASSLAPGLIVGPQHF
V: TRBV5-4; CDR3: CASSLGENQPQHF
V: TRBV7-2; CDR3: CASSLRWNTGELFF
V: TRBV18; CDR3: CASRVGAGGPNTEAFF
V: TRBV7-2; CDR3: CASSLAGGSGNTIYF
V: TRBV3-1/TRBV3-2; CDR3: CASSQAGGSTEAFF
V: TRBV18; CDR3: CASSPPLSGGWYNEQFF
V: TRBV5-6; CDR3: CASSSDRADIQYF
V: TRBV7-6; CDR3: CASSALGGRGEAFF
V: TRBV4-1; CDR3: CASSLAGEKLFF
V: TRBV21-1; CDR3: CASTEEWVSGTGISANTGELFF
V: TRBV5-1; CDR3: CASRIAGGPNYEQYF
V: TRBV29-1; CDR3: CSVGQTRSSGELFF
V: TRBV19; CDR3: CASSLGQVRNGELFF
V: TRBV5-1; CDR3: CASSLGGGQPQHF
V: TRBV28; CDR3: CASSSSSLAEETQYF
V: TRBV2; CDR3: CASTPGLGGETQYF